The rows below give T cell receptor beta chains drawn from one sample of a study of PD-1 blockade in classical Hodgkin lymphoma. Clones were sequenced by immunoSEQ multiplex PCR, and TCRdb holds only the in-frame ones, with some missing. The table lists tens of thousands of clones, about 70% of them singletons, with 20% to 25% in the top ten. The sequencing used peripheral blood mononuclear cells (PBMCs), collected at baseline. The receptors shown here come from a human donor with classical Hodgkin lymphoma. The conserved cysteine and the conserved F or W are not part of the CDR3 here. The D gene is left open where the match is weak. Clone size appears in some rows only: once, few, many, or a class for an expanded clone.

V gene: TRBV6-5; J gene: TRBJ1-6; clone size: -; D gene: -; CDR3 protein: ASSSSAAGNSPLH
V gene: TRBV27; J gene: TRBJ1-2; clone size: medium-sized; D gene: -; CDR3 protein: ASSSVQGDYGYT
V gene: TRBV6-1; J gene: TRBJ2-7; clone size: -; D gene: -; CDR3 protein: ASRYLYGTYEQY
V gene: TRBV7-9; J gene: TRBJ2-7; clone size: -; D gene: TRBD2; CDR3 protein: ASSLPGLTYEQY
V gene: TRBV6-5; J gene: TRBJ2-7; clone size: -; D gene: -; CDR3 protein: ASSYGAAHPVEQY
V gene: TRBV6-4; J gene: TRBJ1-5; clone size: -; D gene: -; CDR3 protein: ASAAQTGQPQH
V gene: TRBV27; J gene: TRBJ1-4; clone size: -; D gene: -; CDR3 protein: ASSPVGGANEKLF
V gene: TRBV19; J gene: TRBJ1-2; clone size: -; D gene: -; CDR3 protein: ASSISGRGVYGYT
V gene: TRBV2; J gene: TRBJ1-1; clone size: -; D gene: TRBD1; CDR3 protein: ASDTQGVMNTEAF
V gene: TRBV29-1; J gene: TRBJ2-5; clone size: -; D gene: TRBD1; CDR3 protein: SVNRGETQY
V gene: TRBV5-5; J gene: TRBJ2-1; clone size: -; D gene: TRBD2; CDR3 protein: ASSPSRRDYLLNEQF
V gene: TRBV2; J gene: TRBJ2-3; clone size: -; D gene: -; CDR3 protein: ARALENPGGTDTQY
V gene: TRBV28; J gene: TRBJ1-2; clone size: -; D gene: -; CDR3 protein: ASGGNYGYT
V gene: TRBV18; J gene: TRBJ1-5; clone size: -; D gene: -; CDR3 protein: ASSPGQNQPQH
V gene: TRBV6-4; J gene: TRBJ2-1; clone size: few; D gene: TRBD1; CDR3 protein: ASSTTGGAYNEQF
V gene: TRBV30; J gene: TRBJ1-2; clone size: -; D gene: -; CDR3 protein: AWSVLEGGYT
V gene: TRBV14; J gene: TRBJ2-7; clone size: -; D gene: -; CDR3 protein: ASSQLLTASYEQY
V gene: TRBV4-1; J gene: TRBJ1-3; clone size: -; D gene: -; CDR3 protein: ASSQDHGYSGNTIY
V gene: TRBV29-1; J gene: TRBJ2-2; clone size: -; D gene: TRBD1; CDR3 protein: SVRASDRPVSEHRELF
V gene: TRBV27; J gene: TRBJ2-5; clone size: -; D gene: TRBD1; CDR3 protein: ASSLGTGAVETQY
V gene: TRBV7-9; J gene: TRBJ1-3; clone size: -; D gene: -; CDR3 protein: ASSSRGSGTGNTIY
V gene: TRBV7-2; J gene: TRBJ2-3; clone size: -; D gene: -; CDR3 protein: ASSLRPTDTQY
V gene: TRBV7-2; J gene: TRBJ1-2; clone size: once; D gene: TRBD1; CDR3 protein: ASSAWTGGPYGYT
V gene: TRBV27; J gene: TRBJ2-5; clone size: -; D gene: -; CDR3 protein: ASSFPVGPAGETQY
V gene: TRBV7-3; J gene: TRBJ2-3; clone size: -; D gene: TRBD2; CDR3 protein: ASSLAGGRGTDTQY
V gene: TRBV11-2; J gene: TRBJ2-7; clone size: -; D gene: -; CDR3 protein: ASSLRQLYEQY
V gene: TRBV30; J gene: TRBJ1-1; clone size: few; D gene: TRBD1; CDR3 protein: AWTTGMNTEAF
V gene: TRBV28; J gene: TRBJ2-3; clone size: once; D gene: TRBD2; CDR3 protein: ASSFLAGGSTDTQY
V gene: TRBV23-1; J gene: TRBJ2-7; clone size: -; D gene: -; CDR3 protein: ASSQSSATSYEQY
V gene: TRBV9; J gene: TRBJ2-3; clone size: few; D gene: -; CDR3 protein: ASSVRGVWGDTQY
V gene: TRBV18; J gene: TRBJ2-7; clone size: few; D gene: -; CDR3 protein: ASSRDYGRSVGDLDEQY
V gene: TRBV27; J gene: TRBJ1-1; clone size: -; D gene: TRBD1; CDR3 protein: ASSLGQGRSEAF
V gene: TRBV7-9; J gene: TRBJ2-1; clone size: -; D gene: -; CDR3 protein: ASSALSFYNEQF
V gene: TRBV2; J gene: TRBJ2-2; clone size: few; D gene: -; CDR3 protein: ASKENTGELF
V gene: TRBV7-9; J gene: TRBJ2-1; clone size: once; D gene: TRBD1; CDR3 protein: ASSRDRVVTLNEQF